This entry describes one T cell receptor beta chain. Generated by immunoSEQ multiplex PCR, the TCRdb table keeps only in-frame clones and is missing some. The sample contains some 300,000 clones, roughly 90% of which appear only once. Participants spanned ages about 18 to 100 years and resided in about two dozen US areas. A COVID-19 case was met by exposed participants within 2 weeks before study entry. The data were obtained in a study of blood T cell repertoires in COVID-19. Study-level background: The United States, Italy and Spain supplied acute and convalescent COVID-19 samples.

The J segment lost 4 bases and the V segment lost 2 bases, leaving 5 bases of the junction unmatched. The CDR3 has 13 amino acids. Per the germline V gene, CDR1 is GTSNPN and CDR2 is SVGIG (reference sequence). The V call is TRBV30, the J call TRBJ2-7; the match to TRBD2 covers 7 bases. The clonotype originates from a woman aged 50 to 60 who had been exposed to COVID-19. Sequences were obtained from PBMCs or T cells enriched from blood (not recorded which). CDR3 nucleotides: TGTGCCTGGAGTATTGGGGGGGGGTACGAGCAGTACTTC. Its translation is CAWSIGGGYEQYF.